This entry concerns a single T cell receptor (beta chain). This clonotype was recorded a few times. Its antigen remains unidentified. No base quality information exists; no much larger clone differs at one position. The data derive from a study of vaccination and CD4 T cells after COVID-19 (dated by TCRdb to about 2022). Regarding the complete study: SARS-CoV-2 positivity had been established in the convalescent patients by nasal swab PCR, and mild disease was recorded in several of these patients and severe disease in one. Six males and four females were included in the convalescent cohort, with two Hispanic individuals, seven Caucasians, two Asians and one multiracial person represented. Each participant got two doses of either the Pfizer-BioNTech BNT162b2 vaccine (n=8) or the Moderna mRNA-1273 vaccine (n=2). Post-COVID blood samples were collected from convalescent patients a median of around 96 days after diagnosis, with a range of roughly 30 to 161 days. Post-vaccine blood samples were obtained a median of approximately 74 days after the second vaccine dose, with a range of roughly 13 to 250 days. The cultures were stimulated with overlapping spike peptide pools from SARS-CoV-2 and from the common cold coronaviruses HCoV-NL63, HCoV-OC43 and HCoV-229E. In control cultures, a CEFX viral epitope pool was used as positive control, an HIV-1 Nef peptide pool was used as negative control, or no peptide was added. In 10 COVID-19 convalescent patients and a few infection-naive healthy vaccine recipients, the spike-specific CD4+ TCR repertoire before mRNA vaccination was compared with the repertoire after mRNA vaccination. Findings and caveats that apply to the study as a whole: Nearly all vaccine-specific clones in convalescent patients (304 of 307) were mono-reactive for SARS-CoV-2 spike rather than cross-reactive with common cold coronaviruses. The median count of SARS-CoV-2-reactive clonotypes went up from approximately 20 after infection to some 38 after vaccination, although the change was not significant. Relatively few convalescent patients were included in the study, and early timepoints after natural infection were not analyzed. In convalescent patients, a median around 86% of post-vaccine SARS-CoV-2-reactive clones were detected only after vaccination, suggesting vaccine-specific priming.

CDR1 is given as KGHDR and CDR2 as SFDVKD, both from the germline V gene. Clipping removes 8 bases from V and 9 bases from J, with 13 as the unmatched junction base count. The CDR3 covers 16 residues, taking in both the cysteine and the phenylalanine. Here the CDR3 DNA is all that survives: 48 bases in frame from base 1. The method was PCR. At the Johns Hopkins FTIC core, DNA from the cultured CD4+ T cells underwent TCR sequencing with the Oncomine TCR Beta short-read assay. The QIAamp micro DNA kit was used to extract genomic DNA from the cultured CD4+ T cells. The Oncomine TCR Beta libraries from cultured CD4+ T cells were pooled using unique dual indexes and then sequenced on an Illumina iSeq 100. The paper's data handling went like this. Non-productive sequences were removed, and CDR3s not starting with C, not ending with F or W, or shorter than 7 amino acids were discarded. The MANAFEST web application identified antigen-specific clonotypes by comparing peptide-stimulated wells against reference wells and other culture wells. An FDR below 0.05, an odds ratio above 5, and a productive frequency above 0.1% in at least two of three replicate wells were required for clones to be considered positive. A clonotype was classed as cross-reactive if the clonotype showed significant expansion both in SARS-CoV-2 spike wells and in at least one common cold coronavirus spike condition. Levenshtein distances (stringdist) and unrooted phylogenetic trees (ape) in R version 3.6.1 were used to assess CDR3 homology. TCRdb redid the processing of the public reads, applying fastp at Q25 and MiXCR, and retained in-frame beta chains. Duplicate CDR3 protein sequences are folded into a single record with the most common DNA and genes. The authors' filters were not applied to this entry. The sample yields about 12,000 distinct CDR3 sequences; roughly three fifths were counted once. Around 14% of the sample is held by the ten biggest clonotypes.

The treatment or condition label, as the study defines it: roughly nine-day PBMC culture with coronavirus spike peptide pools or control peptides (ViraFEST assay). To expand antigen-specific T cells with peptide pools and then pick out the expanded clonotypes through TCR sequencing, the study relied on the ViraFEST assay. The positive SARS-CoV-2 PCR tests of the convalescent patients were dated from March to December 2020, before the Alpha, Beta and Delta variants emerged in the United States. Each well held about 2 million PBMCs cultured in IMDM containing about 5% human AB serum and approximately 9.4 IU/ml IL-2, with 8 to 10 ug/ml peptide pools added. Half of the culture medium was replaced with fresh IL-2-containing medium on days 3 and 7. Once the cells had been in culture for less than 11 days, the EasySep CD4+ T cell isolation kit was used to isolate CD4+ T cells by negative selection. Ficoll-Paque Plus gradient centrifugation was used to isolate PBMCs from whole blood, and the isolated PBMCs were then either used fresh or cryopreserved at -140C. Culture conditions were generally each tested in triplicate wells.

Sequencing used CD4+ T cells from blood, cultured in vitro. The clonotype comes from a human donor who had recovered from COVID-19. Recombination joined TRBV24-1 with TRBJ1-6, with TRBD1 matching 9 junction bases. The sequenced DNA is TGTGCCACCATGGCGGTACTCCCGGGACAGGGTTCACCCCTCCACTTT. It encodes CATMAVLPGQGSPLHF.